This T cell receptor (beta chain) was retrieved from a study of regulatory T cells in long-lasting Graves disease (dated by TCRdb to about 2021). About the investigation overall: Persistent Graves' disease was defined as persistently positive TSH receptor autoantibodies together with antithyroid drug treatment for over 5 years. This study used TCR sequencing and RNA sequencing of peripheral blood to compare persistent Graves' disease patients against newly diagnosed Graves' disease patients. The study was conducted in China and was registered as a clinical trial. A total of about 33 samples underwent TCR sequencing: some 13 from persistent and around 20 from newly diagnosed Graves' disease patients. Persistent Graves' disease patients in the clinical cohort had taken antithyroid drugs for approximately ten years on average. Study-wide conclusions, independent of this receptor: Persistent Graves' disease patients showed lower TCR Shannon entropy and fewer highly expanded clones than newly diagnosed patients, suggesting clonal expansion. Patients with persistent disease shared more public clonotypes (under 3,000) than newly diagnosed patients did (about 970). Sequencing and analysis were limited to the TCR beta chain. Because the primary lesion, thyroid tissue, could not be accessed, the study looked at peripheral blood alone. The authors noted that the small sample size was a limitation that may lower accuracy. Persistent disease showed preferential use of TRBV28, TRBJ1-2 and TRBJ2-5, whereas newly diagnosed disease favored TRBV20-1 and TRBJ2-1.

The junction shows trimming of 2 bases on V and 15 bases on J, plus 11 bases between the germline ends. Based on the germline V gene, the CDR1 and CDR2 sequences are MNHEY and SVGAGI. The cysteine opens and the phenylalanine closes a CDR3 of 11 amino acids. The entry retains the CDR3 DNA only, 33 bases that are in frame from base 1. This clonotype has at least ten counts. It lacks a known antigen. Nothing much larger sits one base from this clone, and base qualities are not available. The time point tag for this specimen amounts to: persistent/refractory GD, antithyroid drugs over 5 years with positive TRAb. For both TCR sequencing and RNA sequencing, RNA was extracted from PBMCs using TRIzol. The diagnosis of Graves' disease was made according to American Thyroid Association guidelines. Recruitment of patients was carried out at an endocrinology department in Xi'an, China. From each patient, 7.5 to 10 milliliters of peripheral blood was collected into an EDTA anticoagulant tube. Ficoll Paque Plus density gradient separation was used to isolate PBMCs, and no additional T cell sorting was done. An Agilent 2100 Bioanalyzer and agarose gel were used to assess RNA quality, and a NanoDrop 2000 was used to measure RNA concentration.

The library came from multiplex PCR. TCRdb records Illumina HiSeq 4000 as the sequencer. CDR3 regions were amplified by Arm-PCR with iRepertoire HTBI primers to construct TCR beta libraries. Before sequencing, the PCR products went through gel purification. In the paper's pipeline: A total of under 80 TRBV and approximately 13 TRBJ segments were identified across samples and were used for gene usage analysis of CDR3 amino acid clonotypes. Filtered high-quality paired reads were merged into contigs using COPE and FqMerger. BLAST was used to align contigs to IMGT TRBV, TRBD and TRBJ reference genes, with CDR3 defined following IMGT. Highly expanded clones were defined as clonotypes with a frequency above 0.1%. Shannon entropy served as the measure of repertoire diversity, while the Gini coefficient captured V-J evenness. A clonotype was considered public if more than one individual shared it. TCRdb cleaned the public reads at Q25 with fastp, built clones with MiXCR and kept in-frame beta chains. Each record represents a unique CDR3 protein, reported with the most common genes and DNA among its rows. These V and J calls derive from TCRdb rather than the authors' analysis. Recorded for this sample are hundreds of thousands of distinct CDR3 sequences; 20% to 25% of them occurred a single time. About 7% of the sample is in the top ten clones.

The sequence derives from a female donor with Graves disease. The sample in question was peripheral blood mononuclear cells (PBMCs), obtained when the disease was refractory, from a patient treated with antithyroid drugs. This sequence uses TRBV6-5 and TRBJ2-1; the D gene is not confidently resolved. The CDR3: CASSYGAIGFF. The nucleotides are TGTGCCAGCAGTTACGGTGCGATTGGGTTCTTC.